The 2 T cell receptor beta chains below come from one sample, sequenced in a study of T cell repertoires in cytomegalovirus infection. MiXCR was run by TCRdb on the reads, yielding one entry per CDR3 protein. The sample lists some 170,000 distinct CDR3 sequences, 15% to 20% occurring once. Sample: CD8+ T cells from PBMCs. The receptors shown here come from a human donor in good health (CMV status not recorded). Some clones in this sample may be carry-over from other donors' samples.

This clonotype was counted between two and nine times. The rearrangement joins TRBV4-3 to TRBJ2-7; 7 nucleotides agree with TRBD1. The V gene's germline CDR1 is LGHNA and CDR2 YSLEER. The junction had 12 bases not matched to a gene; V was cut back by 4 bases and J by 0 bases. The CDR3 totals 17 residues. The CDR3 loop is CASSPLRTGATSYEQYF. The CDR3 bases are TGCGCCAGCAGCCCCCTCCGGACAGGCGCTACCTCCTACGAGCAGTACTTC.

The genes are TRBV12-3 or TRBV12-4 and TRBJ2-6; D uncertain. The CDR3 consists of 12 residues. V was shortened by 6 bases and J by 4 bases, with 4 bases between the two germline ends. The CDR3 DNA sequence: TGTGCCAGCAGAGGGGGGGCCAACGTCCTGACTTTC. Amino acids: CASRGGANVLTF.